This T cell receptor beta chain is from a study of blood T cell repertoires in COVID-19. As for the study in general: The origin of the acute and convalescent COVID-19 samples was the United States, Italy and Spain. The analysed material was cDNA or gDNA that came from T cells, B-cell-depleted T cells, or PBMCs.

This clone was seen just once. The CDR3 consists of 15 residues. Deletions cut 6 bases from V and 4 bases from J, with 16 bases between. Germline V lookup: CDR1 MRHNA, CDR2 SNTAGT. Method: immunoSEQ multiplex PCR; TCRdb's copy keeps in-frame clones and lacks some. The data contain under 80,000 clones, around 85% of them singletons. The TCR was taken from a man of 80 years or more in a cohort sampled during active COVID-19. The specimen was peripheral blood. This rearrangement joins TRBV6-4 to TRBJ2-1, with D possibly TRBD1 on 6 matching bases. The CDR3 region is CASSEQGLGYNEQFF. Written as DNA, the CDR3 is TGTGCCAGCAGCGAACAGGGTTTAGGGTACAATGAGCAGTTCTTC.